Listed here is a single TCR beta chain. These data come from a study of T cells in Graves' hyperthyroidism and ophthalmopathy. Trimming took off 2 bases at V and 1 base at J, with 14 bases between the two ends. There are 16 residues in the CDR3. Per germline, CDR1 LGHDT and CDR2 YNNKEL (reference sequence). TCR beta CDR3 regions were amplified from RNA transcripts. The primer set for the first-round RT-PCR of the TCR CDR3 was HTBI. MiXCR was run by TCRdb on the multiplex PCR reads, yielding one entry per CDR3 protein. This sample carries under 450,000 distinct CDR3 sequences, roughly 13% of them seen once, and the ten largest clones take roughly 20%. Investigators excluded patients with uncontrolled infection, other autoimmune disease, pregnancy or lactation.

This sequence originates from a man aged 25 to 45 with Graves' hyperthyroidism that later progressed to Graves' ophthalmopathy. The sample was blood. This chain joins TRBV3-1 and TRBJ1-1; perhaps TRBD1 as D (5 bases). The chain's CDR3 is CASSQPLTGRNTEAFF. CDR3 coding DNA: TGTGCCAGCAGCCAACCGCTAACAGGAAGGAACACTGAAGCTTTCTTT.